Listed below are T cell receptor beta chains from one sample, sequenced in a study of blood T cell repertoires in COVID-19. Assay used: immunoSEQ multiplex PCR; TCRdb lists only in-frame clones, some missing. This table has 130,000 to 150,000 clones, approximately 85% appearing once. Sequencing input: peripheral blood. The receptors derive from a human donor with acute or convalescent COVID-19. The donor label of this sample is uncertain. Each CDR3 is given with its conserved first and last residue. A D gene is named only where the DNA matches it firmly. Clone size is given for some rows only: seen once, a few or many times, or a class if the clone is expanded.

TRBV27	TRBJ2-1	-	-	CASSFSSSYNEQFF	TGTGCCAGCAGTTTTAGCAGCTCCTACAATGAGCAGTTCTTC
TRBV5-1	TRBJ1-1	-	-	CASSSKRDINTEAFF	TGCGCCAGCAGCTCTAAGAGGGACATTAACACTGAAGCTTTCTTT
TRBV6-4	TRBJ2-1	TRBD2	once	CASSGTSNNEQFF	TGTGCCAGCAGTGGGACTAGCAACAATGAGCAGTTCTTC
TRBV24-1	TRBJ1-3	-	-	CATSDFGDWRGSYSGNTIYF	TGTGCCACCAGTGATTTCGGAGATTGGAGGGGTTCCTACTCTGGAAACACCATATATTTT
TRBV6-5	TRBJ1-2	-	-	CAISVGPNYGYTF	TGTGCCATCTCCGTGGGCCCTAACTATGGCTACACCTTC
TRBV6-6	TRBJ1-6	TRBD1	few	CASRPGQGHSPLHF	TGTGCCAGCAGGCCTGGACAGGGGCATTCACCCCTCCACTTT
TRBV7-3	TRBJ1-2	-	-	CASSPLGGVYGYTF	TGTGCCAGCAGCCCGCTGGGGGGGGTTTATGGCTACACCTTC
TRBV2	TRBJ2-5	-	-	CASTSSLYQETQYF	TGTGCCAGCACTAGTTCGCTATACCAAGAGACCCAGTACTTC
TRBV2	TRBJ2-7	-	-	CASIGTMTYEQYF	TGTGCCAGCATCGGGACAATGACCTACGAGCAGTACTTC
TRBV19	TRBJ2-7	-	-	CASSIEAGNEQYF	TGTGCCAGTAGTATCGAGGCAGGGAACGAGCAGTACTTC
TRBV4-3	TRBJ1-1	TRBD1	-	CASSQDPQGANTEAFF	TGCGCCAGCAGCCAAGACCCACAGGGGGCGAACACTGAAGCTTTCTTT
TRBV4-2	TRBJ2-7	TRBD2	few	CASSSTSGAAYEQYF	TGTGCCAGCAGCTCGACTAGCGGGGCAGCCTACGAGCAGTACTTC
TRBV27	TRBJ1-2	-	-	CASSLSSRVLGYTF	TGTGCCAGCAGTTTATCGTCTCGGGTTTTAGGCTACACCTTC
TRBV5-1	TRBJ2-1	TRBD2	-	CASYRTSGSDEQFF	TGCGCCAGCTATAGGACTAGCGGGAGCGATGAGCAGTTCTTC
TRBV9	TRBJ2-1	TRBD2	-	CASSAPTSGINEQFF	TGTGCCAGCAGCGCCCCGACTAGCGGGATAAATGAGCAGTTCTTC